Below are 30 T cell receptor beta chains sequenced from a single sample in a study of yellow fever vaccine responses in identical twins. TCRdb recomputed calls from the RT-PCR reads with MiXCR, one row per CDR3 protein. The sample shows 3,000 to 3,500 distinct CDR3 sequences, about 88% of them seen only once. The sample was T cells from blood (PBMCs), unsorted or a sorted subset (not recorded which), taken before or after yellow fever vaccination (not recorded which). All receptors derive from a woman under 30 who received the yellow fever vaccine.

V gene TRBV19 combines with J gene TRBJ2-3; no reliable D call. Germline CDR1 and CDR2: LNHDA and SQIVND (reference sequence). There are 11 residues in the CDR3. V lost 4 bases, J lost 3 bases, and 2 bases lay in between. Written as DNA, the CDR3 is TGTGCCAGTAGTACGACAGATACGCAGTATTTT. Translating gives CASSTTDTQYF.

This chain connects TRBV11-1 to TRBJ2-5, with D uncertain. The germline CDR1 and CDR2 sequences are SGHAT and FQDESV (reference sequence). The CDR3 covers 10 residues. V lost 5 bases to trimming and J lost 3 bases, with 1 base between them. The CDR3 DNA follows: TGTGCCAGCAGCAAAGAGACCCAGTACTTC. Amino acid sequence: CASSKETQYF.

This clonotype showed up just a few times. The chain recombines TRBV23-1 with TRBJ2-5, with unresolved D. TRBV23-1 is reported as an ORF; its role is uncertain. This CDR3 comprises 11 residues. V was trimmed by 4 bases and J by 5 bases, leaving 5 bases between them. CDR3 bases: TGCGCCAGCAGTCTCCGGGAGACCCAGTACTTC. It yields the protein CASSLRETQYF.

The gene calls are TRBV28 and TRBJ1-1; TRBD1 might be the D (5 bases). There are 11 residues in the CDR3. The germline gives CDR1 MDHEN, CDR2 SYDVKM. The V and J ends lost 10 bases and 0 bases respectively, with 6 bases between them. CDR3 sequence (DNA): TGTGCCACCAGGGTGAACACTGAAGCTTTCTTT. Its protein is CATRVNTEAFF.

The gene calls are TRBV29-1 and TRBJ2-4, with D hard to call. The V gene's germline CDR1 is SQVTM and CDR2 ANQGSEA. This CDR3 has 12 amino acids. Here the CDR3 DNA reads TGCCTGGGTGTCGATGCCAAAAACATTCAGTACTTC. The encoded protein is CLGVDAKNIQYF. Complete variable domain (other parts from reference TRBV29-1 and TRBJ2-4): SAVISQKPSRDICQRGTSLTIQCQVDSQVTMMFWYRQQPGQSLTLIATANQGSEATYESGFVIDKFPISRPNLTFSTLTVSNMSPEDSSIYLCLGVDAKNIQYFGAGTRLSVL.

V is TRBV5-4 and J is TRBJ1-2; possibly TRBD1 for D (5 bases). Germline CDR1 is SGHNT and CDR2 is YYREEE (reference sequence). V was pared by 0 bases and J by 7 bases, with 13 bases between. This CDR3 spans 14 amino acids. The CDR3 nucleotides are TGTGCCAGCAGCTTGGTAACGGGGGTCGTTGGCTACACCTTC. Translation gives CASSLVTGVVGYTF.

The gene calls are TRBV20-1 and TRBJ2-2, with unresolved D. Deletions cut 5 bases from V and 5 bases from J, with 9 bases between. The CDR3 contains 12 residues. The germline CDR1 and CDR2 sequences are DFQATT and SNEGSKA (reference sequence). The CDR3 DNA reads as TGCAGTGCTGGTGACCAAACCGGGGAGCTGTTTTTT. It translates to CSAGDQTGELFF.

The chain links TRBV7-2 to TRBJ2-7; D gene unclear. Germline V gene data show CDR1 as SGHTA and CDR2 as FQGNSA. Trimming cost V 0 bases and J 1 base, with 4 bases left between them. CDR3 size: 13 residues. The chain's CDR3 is CASSLAISYEQYF. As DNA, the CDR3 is TGTGCCAGCAGCTTAGCTATTTCCTACGAGCAGTACTTC.

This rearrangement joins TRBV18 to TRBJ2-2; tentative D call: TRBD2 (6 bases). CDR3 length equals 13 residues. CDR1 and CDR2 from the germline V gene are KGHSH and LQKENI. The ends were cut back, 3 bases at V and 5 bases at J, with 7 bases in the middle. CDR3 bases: TGTGCCAGCTCACCGAGCGGGACCGGGGAGCTGTTTTTT. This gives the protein CASSPSGTGELFF. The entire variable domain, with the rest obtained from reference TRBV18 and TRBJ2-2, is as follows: NAGVMQNPRHLVRRRGQEARLRCSPMKGHSHVYWYRQLPEEGLKFMVYLQKENIIDESGMPKERFSAEFPKEGPSILRIQQVVRGDSAAYFCASSPSGTGELFFGEGSRLTVL.

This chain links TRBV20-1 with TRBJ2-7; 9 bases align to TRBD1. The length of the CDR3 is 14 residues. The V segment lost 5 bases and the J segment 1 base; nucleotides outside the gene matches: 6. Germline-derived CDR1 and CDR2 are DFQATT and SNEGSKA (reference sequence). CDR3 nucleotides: TGCAGTGCTCAACAGGGGGCCGCGTCCTACGAGCAGTACTTC. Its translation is CSAQQGAASYEQYF.

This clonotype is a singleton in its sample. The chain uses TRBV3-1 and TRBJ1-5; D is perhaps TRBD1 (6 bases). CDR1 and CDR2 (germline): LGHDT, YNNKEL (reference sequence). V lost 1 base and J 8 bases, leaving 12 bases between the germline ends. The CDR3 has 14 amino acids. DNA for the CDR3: TGTGCCAGCAGCCAAGGACACAGGGCGGAGCCCCAGCATTTT. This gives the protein CASSQGHRAEPQHF.

CDR3: CSVALNEQFF. As DNA, the CDR3 is TGCAGCGTTGCCCTTAATGAGCAGTTCTTC. V gene TRBV29-1 combines with J gene TRBJ2-1; D remains unclear. Per germline, CDR1 SQVTM and CDR2 ANQGSEA. The V gene lost 4 bases and the J gene lost 7 bases, with 5 bases spanning the gap. The CDR3 has 10 amino acids.

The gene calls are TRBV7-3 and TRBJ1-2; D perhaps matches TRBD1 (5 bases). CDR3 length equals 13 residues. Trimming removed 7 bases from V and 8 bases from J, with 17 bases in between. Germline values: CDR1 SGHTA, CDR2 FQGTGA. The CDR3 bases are TGTGCCAGCAACATAACACCAGGGAAGGGCTACACCTTC. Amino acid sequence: CASNITPGKGYTF.

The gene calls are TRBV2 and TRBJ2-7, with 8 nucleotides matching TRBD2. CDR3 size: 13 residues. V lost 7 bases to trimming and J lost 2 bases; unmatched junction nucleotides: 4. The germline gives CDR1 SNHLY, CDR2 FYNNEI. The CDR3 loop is CASKSGSPYEQYF. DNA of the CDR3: TGTGCCAGCAAGAGCGGGAGCCCCTACGAGCAGTACTTC.

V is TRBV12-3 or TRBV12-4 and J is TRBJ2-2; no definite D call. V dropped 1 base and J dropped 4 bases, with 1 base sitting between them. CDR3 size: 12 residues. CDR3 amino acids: CASSLGTGELFF. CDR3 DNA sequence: TGTGCCAGCAGTTTAGGCACCGGGGAGCTGTTTTTT.

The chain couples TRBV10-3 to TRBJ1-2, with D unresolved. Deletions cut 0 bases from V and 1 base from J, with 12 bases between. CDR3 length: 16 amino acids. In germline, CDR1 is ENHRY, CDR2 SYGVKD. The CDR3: CAISESSSGSNYGYTF. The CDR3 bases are TGTGCCATCAGTGAGTCTTCGTCCGGCAGTAACTATGGCTACACCTTC.

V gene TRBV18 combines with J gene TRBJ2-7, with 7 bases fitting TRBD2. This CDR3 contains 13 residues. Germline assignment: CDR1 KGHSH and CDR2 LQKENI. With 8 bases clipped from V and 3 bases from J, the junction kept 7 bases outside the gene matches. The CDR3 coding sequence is TGTGCCAGCGCCTCCCGCGGGGGCTACGAGCAGTACTTC. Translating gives CASASRGGYEQYF.

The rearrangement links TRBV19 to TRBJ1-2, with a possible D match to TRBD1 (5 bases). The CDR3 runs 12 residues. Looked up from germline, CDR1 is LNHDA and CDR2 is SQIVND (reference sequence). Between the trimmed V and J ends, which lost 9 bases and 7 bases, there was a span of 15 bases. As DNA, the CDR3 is TGTGCCAGCTCGGACGGACATGGTGGCTACACCTTC. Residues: CASSDGHGGYTF.

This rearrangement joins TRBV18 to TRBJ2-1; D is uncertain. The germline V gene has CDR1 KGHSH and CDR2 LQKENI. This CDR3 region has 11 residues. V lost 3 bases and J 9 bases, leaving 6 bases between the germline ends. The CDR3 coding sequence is TGTGCCAGCTCACCCGGAGCTGAGCAGTTCTTC. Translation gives CASSPGAEQFF.

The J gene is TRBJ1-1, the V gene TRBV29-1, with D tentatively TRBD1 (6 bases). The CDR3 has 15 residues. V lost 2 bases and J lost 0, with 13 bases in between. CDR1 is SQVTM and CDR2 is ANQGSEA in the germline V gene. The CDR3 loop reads CSVERGQGMNTEAFF. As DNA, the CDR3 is TGCAGCGTTGAAAGGGGCCAGGGGATGAACACTGAAGCTTTCTTT. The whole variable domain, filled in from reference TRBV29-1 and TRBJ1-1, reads SAVISQKPSRDICQRGTSLTIQCQVDSQVTMMFWYRQQPGQSLTLIATANQGSEATYESGFVIDKFPISRPNLTFSTLTVSNMSPEDSSIYLCSVERGQGMNTEAFFGQGTRLTVV.

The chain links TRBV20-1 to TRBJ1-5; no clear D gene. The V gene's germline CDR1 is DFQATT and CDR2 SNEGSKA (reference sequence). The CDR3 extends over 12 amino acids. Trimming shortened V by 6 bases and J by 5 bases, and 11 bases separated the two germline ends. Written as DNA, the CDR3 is TGCAGTGCCAAGGACGGCGATCAGCCCCAGCATTTT. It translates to CSAKDGDQPQHF.

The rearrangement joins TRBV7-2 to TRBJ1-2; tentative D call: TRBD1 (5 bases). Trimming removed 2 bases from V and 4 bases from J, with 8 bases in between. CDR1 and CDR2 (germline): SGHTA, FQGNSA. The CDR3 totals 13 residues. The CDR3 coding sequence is TGTGCCAGCAGCTTACCCAGGGTCTATGGCTACACCTTC. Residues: CASSLPRVYGYTF.

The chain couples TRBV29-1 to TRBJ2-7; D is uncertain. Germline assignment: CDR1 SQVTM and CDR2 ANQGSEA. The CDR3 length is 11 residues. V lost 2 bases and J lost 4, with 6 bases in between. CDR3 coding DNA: TGCAGCGTTGAAAACAGTTACGAGCAGTACTTC. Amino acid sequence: CSVENSYEQYF.

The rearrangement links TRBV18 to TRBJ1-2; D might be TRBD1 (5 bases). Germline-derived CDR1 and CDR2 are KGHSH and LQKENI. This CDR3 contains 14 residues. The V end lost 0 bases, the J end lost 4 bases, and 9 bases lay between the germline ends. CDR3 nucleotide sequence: TGTGCCAGCTCACCACCGACAGAATCCTATGGCTACACCTTC. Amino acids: CASSPPTESYGYTF.

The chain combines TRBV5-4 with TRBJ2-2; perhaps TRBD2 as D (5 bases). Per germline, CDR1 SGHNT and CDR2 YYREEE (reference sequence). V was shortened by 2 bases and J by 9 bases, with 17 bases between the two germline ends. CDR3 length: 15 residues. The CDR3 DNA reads TGTGCCAGCAGCTTTCAGACCCCGGGGAGTCGGGAGCTGTTTTTT. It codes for CASSFQTPGSRELFF.

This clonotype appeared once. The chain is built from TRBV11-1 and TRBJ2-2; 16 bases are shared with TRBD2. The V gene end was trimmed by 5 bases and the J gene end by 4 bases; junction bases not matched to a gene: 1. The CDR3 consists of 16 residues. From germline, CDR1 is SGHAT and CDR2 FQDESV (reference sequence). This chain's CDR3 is CASSGTSGRATGELFF. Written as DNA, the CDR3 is TGTGCCAGCAGCGGGACTAGCGGGAGGGCCACCGGGGAGCTGTTTTTT.

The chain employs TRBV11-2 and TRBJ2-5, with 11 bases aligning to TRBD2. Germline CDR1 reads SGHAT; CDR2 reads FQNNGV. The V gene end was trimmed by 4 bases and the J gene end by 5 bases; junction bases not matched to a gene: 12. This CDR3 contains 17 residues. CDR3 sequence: CASSSVLSGRGSETQYF. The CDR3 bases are TGTGCCAGCAGCTCCGTCCTTAGCGGGAGGGGTAGTGAGACCCAGTACTTC.

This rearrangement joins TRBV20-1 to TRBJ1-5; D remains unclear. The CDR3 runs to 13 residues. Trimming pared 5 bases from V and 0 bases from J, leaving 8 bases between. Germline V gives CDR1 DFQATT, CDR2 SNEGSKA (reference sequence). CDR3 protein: CSAGVPSNQPQHF. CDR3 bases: TGCAGTGCTGGGGTACCTAGCAATCAGCCCCAGCATTTT.

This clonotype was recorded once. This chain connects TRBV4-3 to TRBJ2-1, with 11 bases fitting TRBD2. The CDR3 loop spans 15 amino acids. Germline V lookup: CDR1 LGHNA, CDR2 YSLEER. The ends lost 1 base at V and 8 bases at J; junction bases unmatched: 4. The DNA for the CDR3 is TGCGCCAGCAGCCAAGTAGCGGGAGGGGTGGATGAGCAGTTCTTC. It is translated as CASSQVAGGVDEQFF.

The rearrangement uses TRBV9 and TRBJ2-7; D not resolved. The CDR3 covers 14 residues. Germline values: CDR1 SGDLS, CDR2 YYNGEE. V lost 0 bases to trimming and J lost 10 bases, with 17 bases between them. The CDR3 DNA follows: TGTGCCAGCAGCGTAGAGTGGGGAAGTCCGGAACAGTACTTC. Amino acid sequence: CASSVEWGSPEQYF.